This TCR beta chain was obtained from a study of blood T cell repertoires in COVID-19. The data were produced by immunoSEQ multiplex PCR, yet TCRdb's version contains in-frame clones alone and is incomplete. In the table there are 50,000 to 65,000 clones, around 86% of which are singletons. V dropped 5 bases and J dropped 5; count of bases not matched to a gene: 6. There are 14 residues in the CDR3. Germline-derived CDR1 and CDR2 are KGHSH and LQKENI. The specimen sequenced was peripheral blood. The chain links TRBV18 to TRBJ1-3; 7 bases agree with TRBD1. The source of this sequence is a man between 65 and 80 years old with acute or convalescent COVID-19. The CDR3 sequence is CASSETGTRNTIYF. CDR3 in DNA: TGTGCCAGCTCAGAGACAGGGACGAGAAACACCATATATTTT.